This is a list of T cell receptor beta chains from one sample in a study of CD8 T cells in Susac syndrome. TCRdb processed the immunoSEQ multiplex PCR reads anew with MiXCR; each CDR3 protein has one entry. The table has some 170,000 distinct CDR3 sequences, around 94% seen once. The specimen was CD4+ T cells from PBMCs. Receptor source: a human donor with Susac syndrome. Each CDR3 is given with its conserved first and last residue. D genes are given only for firm matches. Clone size is shown for a subset of rows, as once, few, many or a class of expanded clone.

clone size: once; J gene: TRBJ2-1; V gene: TRBV24-1; CDR3 length: 19; D gene: TRBD2; CDR3 DNA: TGTGCCACCAGTGACCCCGCTAGCGGGAGTGATCTCTCCTACAATGAGCAGTTCTTC; CDR3 protein: CATSDPASGSDLSYNEQFF
clone size: .; J gene: TRBJ1-1; V gene: TRBV5-1; CDR3 length: 13; D gene: .; CDR3 DNA: TGCGCCAGCAGCTTGGTTGGGGACGCTGAAGCTTTCTTT; CDR3 protein: CASSLVGDAEAFF
clone size: once; J gene: TRBJ1-1; V gene: TRBV14; CDR3 length: 15; D gene: .; CDR3 DNA: TGTGCCAGCAGCCAAGATCTTGGTGGTAACACTGAAGCTTTCTTT; CDR3 protein: CASSQDLGGNTEAFF
clone size: .; J gene: TRBJ2-2; V gene: TRBV3-1; CDR3 length: 17; D gene: TRBD2; CDR3 DNA: TGTGCCAGCAGCCAACCTAGCGGGGGGCTTAACACCGGGGAGCTGTTTTTT; CDR3 protein: CASSQPSGGLNTGELFF
clone size: .; J gene: TRBJ2-6; V gene: TRBV20-1; CDR3 length: 18; D gene: .; CDR3 DNA: TGCAGTGCTTCCGGAGGGGGACAGTGGGGCTCTGGGGCCAACGTCCTGACTTTC; CDR3 protein: CSASGGGQWGSGANVLTF
clone size: once; J gene: TRBJ1-2; V gene: TRBV3-1; CDR3 length: 13; D gene: .; CDR3 DNA: TGTGCCAGCAGCCAAGCGGCAGGCACCTGGGGGACCTTC; CDR3 protein: CASSQAAGTWGTF
clone size: .; J gene: TRBJ2-3; V gene: TRBV20-1; CDR3 length: 14; D gene: TRBD2; CDR3 DNA: TGCAGTGCCATTGGGACTAGCGGGGAAGATACGCAGTATTTT; CDR3 protein: CSAIGTSGEDTQYF
clone size: .; J gene: TRBJ1-5; V gene: TRBV6-6; CDR3 length: 14; D gene: .; CDR3 DNA: TGTGCCAGCACCCAGAGGGCAGGCAATCAGCCCCAGCATTTT; CDR3 protein: CASTQRAGNQPQHF
clone size: .; J gene: TRBJ2-7; V gene: TRBV5-1; CDR3 length: 15; D gene: .; CDR3 DNA: TGCGCCAGCAGCTTGGACGGGGGCCACCCCTACGAGCAGTACTTC; CDR3 protein: CASSLDGGHPYEQYF
clone size: .; J gene: TRBJ2-7; V gene: TRBV5-1; CDR3 length: 19; D gene: TRBD1; CDR3 DNA: TGCGCCAGCAGCCTTACCGGGACAGGGCGTCCTCCGAGCTCCTACGAGCAGTACTTC; CDR3 protein: CASSLTGTGRPPSSYEQYF
clone size: .; J gene: TRBJ2-1; V gene: TRBV7-2; CDR3 length: 15; D gene: TRBD1; CDR3 DNA: TGTGCCAGCAAAAAATGGGGGACAGGGGTCAATGAGCAGTTCTTC; CDR3 protein: CASKKWGTGVNEQFF
clone size: .; J gene: TRBJ1-1; V gene: TRBV20-1; CDR3 length: 14; D gene: TRBD1; CDR3 DNA: TGCAGTGCTAGAGCCGACAGGGTTGGAACTGAAGCTTTCTTT; CDR3 protein: CSARADRVGTEAFF
clone size: .; J gene: TRBJ2-2; V gene: TRBV14; CDR3 length: 14; D gene: .; CDR3 DNA: TGTGCCAGCAGGAAGATGGAGAACACCGGGGAGCTGTTTTTT; CDR3 protein: CASRKMENTGELFF
clone size: few; J gene: TRBJ1-2; V gene: TRBV6-5; CDR3 length: 13; D gene: .; CDR3 DNA: TGTGCCAGCAGTTACCCCCGCGGCTATGGCTACACCTTC; CDR3 protein: CASSYPRGYGYTF
clone size: .; J gene: TRBJ1-1; V gene: TRBV20-1; CDR3 length: 13; D gene: .; CDR3 DNA: TGCAGTGCTAGAGATCCGTCAATCACTGAAGCTTTCTTT; CDR3 protein: CSARDPSITEAFF
clone size: .; J gene: TRBJ2-1; V gene: TRBV6-5; CDR3 length: 14; D gene: TRBD2; CDR3 DNA: TGTGCCAGCATGCGCGGCGGGGGAAGGGATGAGCAGTTCTTC; CDR3 protein: CASMRGGGRDEQFF
clone size: .; J gene: TRBJ2-1; V gene: TRBV30; CDR3 length: 15; D gene: TRBD2; CDR3 DNA: TGTGCCTGGAATAAACTAGCGGGATTCTACAATGAGCAGTTCTTC; CDR3 protein: CAWNKLAGFYNEQFF
clone size: .; J gene: TRBJ2-7; V gene: TRBV28; CDR3 length: 12; D gene: .; CDR3 DNA: TGTGCCAGCAGTTTGGCACCACGAAAGCAGTACTTC; CDR3 protein: CASSLAPRKQYF
clone size: .; J gene: TRBJ2-7; V gene: TRBV7-7; CDR3 length: 13; D gene: TRBD1; CDR3 DNA: TGTGCTAGCAGCTTAGGACAGGGACAGGAGCAGTACTTC; CDR3 protein: CASSLGQGQEQYF
clone size: .; J gene: TRBJ2-5; V gene: TRBV29-1; CDR3 length: 13; D gene: .; CDR3 DNA: TGCAGCGTTGAAGCAGGGGCAGGGGAGACCCAGTACTTC; CDR3 protein: CSVEAGAGETQYF
clone size: once; J gene: TRBJ1-6; V gene: TRBV5-1; CDR3 length: 16; D gene: TRBD1; CDR3 DNA: TGCGCCAGCAGCGCCGCCCAGGGGGCTTATAATTCACCCCTCCACTTT; CDR3 protein: CASSAAQGAYNSPLHF
clone size: once; J gene: TRBJ1-5; V gene: TRBV28; CDR3 length: 15; D gene: .; CDR3 DNA: TGTGCCAGCACCCGGGCGAATTTGAGGAATCAGCCCCAGCATTTT; CDR3 protein: CASTRANLRNQPQHF
clone size: .; J gene: TRBJ2-5; V gene: TRBV20-1; CDR3 length: 10; D gene: .; CDR3 DNA: TGCAGTGCGACGGAAGAGACCCAGTACTTC; CDR3 protein: CSATEETQYF
clone size: .; J gene: TRBJ2-7; V gene: TRBV11-2; CDR3 length: 15; D gene: TRBD1; CDR3 DNA: TGTGCCAGCAGCTTAGAAACAGGGGGCTTGAGGGAGCAGTACTTC; CDR3 protein: CASSLETGGLREQYF
clone size: once; J gene: TRBJ1-4; V gene: TRBV9; CDR3 length: 15; D gene: .; CDR3 DNA: TGTGCCAGCAGCGCCACGACAGTCAGTAATGAAAAACTGTTTTTT; CDR3 protein: CASSATTVSNEKLFF
clone size: .; J gene: TRBJ2-1; V gene: TRBV3-1; CDR3 length: 14; D gene: .; CDR3 DNA: TGTGCCAGCAGCCATGAGGACAGATACAATGAGCAGTTCTTC; CDR3 protein: CASSHEDRYNEQFF
clone size: .; J gene: TRBJ2-3; V gene: TRBV29-1; CDR3 length: 13; D gene: .; CDR3 DNA: TGCAGCGGATCCCAATCTACCACAGATACGCAGTATTTT; CDR3 protein: CSGSQSTTDTQYF
clone size: .; J gene: TRBJ2-5; V gene: TRBV7-2; CDR3 length: 15; D gene: .; CDR3 DNA: TGTGCCAGCAGCTTAGGGCTAGCAGGGGCCGAGACCCAGTACTTC; CDR3 protein: CASSLGLAGAETQYF
clone size: .; J gene: TRBJ1-1; V gene: TRBV29-1; CDR3 length: 11; D gene: .; CDR3 DNA: TGCAGCGGAGGTTCTAACACTGAAGCTTTCTTT; CDR3 protein: CSGGSNTEAFF
clone size: .; J gene: TRBJ2-3; V gene: TRBV20-1; CDR3 length: 14; D gene: TRBD2; CDR3 DNA: TGCAGTGCTTTGCGGGAGGGCCCAGGAGATACGCAGTATTTT; CDR3 protein: CSALREGPGDTQYF
clone size: .; J gene: TRBJ2-7; V gene: TRBV11-2; CDR3 length: 15; D gene: .; CDR3 DNA: TGTGCCAGCAGCTTCCAGGGGGGACTCTCCTACGAGCAGTACTTC; CDR3 protein: CASSFQGGLSYEQYF
clone size: .; J gene: TRBJ2-1; V gene: TRBV29-1; CDR3 length: 14; D gene: TRBD2; CDR3 DNA: TGCAGCGTTGATGTGACTAGCGGGAGAGGTGAGCAGTTCTTC; CDR3 protein: CSVDVTSGRGEQFF
clone size: .; J gene: TRBJ2-1; V gene: TRBV27; CDR3 length: 13; D gene: TRBD2; CDR3 DNA: TGTGCCAGCAGTGTGGGACTAGCGACGAATCAGTTCTTC; CDR3 protein: CASSVGLATNQFF
clone size: .; J gene: TRBJ2-5; V gene: TRBV5-1; CDR3 length: 15; D gene: TRBD2; CDR3 DNA: TGCGCCAGCAGCGCCGGACTAGCGGGAAGGGAGACCCAGTACTTC; CDR3 protein: CASSAGLAGRETQYF
clone size: .; J gene: TRBJ2-3; V gene: TRBV12-3/TRBV12-4; CDR3 length: 12; D gene: .; CDR3 DNA: TGTGCCAGCAGTTTTGGCACAGATACGCAGTATTTT; CDR3 protein: CASSFGTDTQYF
clone size: .; J gene: TRBJ2-2; V gene: TRBV20-1; CDR3 length: 14; D gene: .; CDR3 DNA: TGCAGTGCTAGAAGGGATCAAGGGACCGGGGAGCTGTTTTTT; CDR3 protein: CSARRDQGTGELFF
clone size: .; J gene: TRBJ1-4; V gene: TRBV12-3/TRBV12-4; CDR3 length: 14; D gene: .; CDR3 DNA: TGTGCCAGCAGTAGGAATAGTGCGGGAGAAAAACTGTTTTTT; CDR3 protein: CASSRNSAGEKLFF
clone size: .; J gene: TRBJ2-1; V gene: TRBV9; CDR3 length: 15; D gene: .; CDR3 DNA: TGTGCCAGCAGCCTTTGGCCAGAAAAAACCAATGAGCAGTTCTTC; CDR3 protein: CASSLWPEKTNEQFF
clone size: .; J gene: TRBJ1-4; V gene: TRBV5-4; CDR3 length: 16; D gene: .; CDR3 DNA: TGTGCCAGCAGCCGCGATCAAGGGGTGAAGAGTGAAAAACTGTTTTTT; CDR3 protein: CASSRDQGVKSEKLFF
clone size: once; J gene: TRBJ1-6; V gene: TRBV5-1; CDR3 length: 14; D gene: .; CDR3 DNA: TGCGCCAGCAGCTCTGGAGCGGACAATTCACCCCTCCACTTT; CDR3 protein: CASSSGADNSPLHF
clone size: .; J gene: TRBJ2-5; V gene: TRBV7-8; CDR3 length: 10; D gene: .; CDR3 DNA: TGTGCCAGCGGTACGGGGACCCAGTACTTC; CDR3 protein: CASGTGTQYF
clone size: .; J gene: TRBJ2-2; V gene: TRBV21-1; CDR3 length: 14; D gene: .; CDR3 DNA: TGTGCCAGCAGCAGGGGTAGTTGCACCGGGGAGCTGTTTTTT; CDR3 protein: CASSRGSCTGELFF
clone size: .; J gene: TRBJ2-7; V gene: TRBV4-3; CDR3 length: 15; D gene: TRBD2; CDR3 DNA: TGCGCCAGCAGCCCCGGGACTAGCGGGGACTACGAGCAGTACTTC; CDR3 protein: CASSPGTSGDYEQYF
clone size: .; J gene: TRBJ1-1; V gene: TRBV7-2; CDR3 length: 13; D gene: .; CDR3 DNA: TGTGCCAGCAGCTTATCCCCGGGCACTGAAGCTTTCTTT; CDR3 protein: CASSLSPGTEAFF
clone size: .; J gene: TRBJ2-7; V gene: TRBV27; CDR3 length: 14; D gene: TRBD1; CDR3 DNA: TGTGCCAGCAGAGGGACAGGGGCTTGGTACGAGCAGTACTTC; CDR3 protein: CASRGTGAWYEQYF
clone size: .; J gene: TRBJ1-1; V gene: TRBV6-5; CDR3 length: 14; D gene: .; CDR3 DNA: TGTGCCAGCAGGGCCCCGGGGAGGAACACTGAAGCTTTCTTT; CDR3 protein: CASRAPGRNTEAFF
clone size: .; J gene: TRBJ1-3; V gene: TRBV30; CDR3 length: 15; D gene: .; CDR3 DNA: TGTGCCTGGAGTGCCGTGGGGGGCATCGGAAACACCATATATTTT; CDR3 protein: CAWSAVGGIGNTIYF
clone size: .; J gene: TRBJ1-6; V gene: TRBV7-9; CDR3 length: 13; D gene: .; CDR3 DNA: TGTGCCAGCAGCTTTGGAGAATTCTCACCCCTCCACTTT; CDR3 protein: CASSFGEFSPLHF